This T cell receptor beta chain was identified in a study of OX40 agonist ivuxolimab in advanced cancers. Libraries were prepared by immunoSEQ multiplex PCR; TCRdb keeps only in-frame clonotypes and omits some of them. The table lists tens of thousands of clones, approximately 86% of them singletons, with under 3% in the top ten. The CDR3 contains 16 residues. Trimming stripped 5 bases from V and 4 bases from J, with 20 bases between. Looked up from germline, CDR1 is MDHEN and CDR2 is SYDVKM. This clone was seen just once. This receptor was obtained from an adult with an advanced solid tumor such as melanoma, head and neck, liver or kidney cancer. The sequencing used CD4+ or CD8+ T cells sorted from blood, collected in a trial of the OX40 agonist ivuxolimab. This chain joins TRBV28 and TRBJ1-1; D possibly corresponds to TRBD1 (5 bases). The DNA for the CDR3 is TGTGCCAGCAGTCTAAGACAGAGGTGGTTGGGCACTGAAGCTTTCTTT. Translated, it gives CASSLRQRWLGTEAFF.